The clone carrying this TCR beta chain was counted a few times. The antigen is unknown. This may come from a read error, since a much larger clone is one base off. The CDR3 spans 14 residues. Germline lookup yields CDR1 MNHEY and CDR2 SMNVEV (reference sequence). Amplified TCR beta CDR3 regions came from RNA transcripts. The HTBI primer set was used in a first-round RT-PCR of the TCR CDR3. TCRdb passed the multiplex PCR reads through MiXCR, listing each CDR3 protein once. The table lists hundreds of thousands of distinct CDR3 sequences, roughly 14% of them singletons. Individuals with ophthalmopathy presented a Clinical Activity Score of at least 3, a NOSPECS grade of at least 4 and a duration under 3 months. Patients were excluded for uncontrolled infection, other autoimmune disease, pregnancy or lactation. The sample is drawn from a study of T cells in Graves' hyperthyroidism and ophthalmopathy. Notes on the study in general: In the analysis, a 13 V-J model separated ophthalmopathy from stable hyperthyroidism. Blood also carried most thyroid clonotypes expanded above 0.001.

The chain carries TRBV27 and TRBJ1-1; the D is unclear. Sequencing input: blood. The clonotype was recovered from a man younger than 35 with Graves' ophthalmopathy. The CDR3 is CASSHPGGNTEASF. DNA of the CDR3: TGTGCCAGCAGCCACCCAGGCGGGAACACTGAAGCTTCCTTT.